A selection of T cell receptor beta chains follows, all from one sample in a study of T cell repertoires in cytomegalovirus infection. These receptors have no known antigen. MiXCR was run by TCRdb on the reads, yielding one entry per CDR3 protein. The data contain some 560,000 distinct CDR3 sequences, 35% to 50% of them singletons. Here the sequenced sample was cultured PBMCs, taken from culture after CMV antigen stimulation. The receptors shown here come from a human donor in good health (CMV status not recorded). Some clones in this sample may be carry-over from other donors' samples. Each CDR3 is given with its conserved first and last residue. D genes are given only for firm matches. Clone sizes are given selectively: once, few, many, or a class where the clone is expanded.

>.|TRBJ1-1|TRBV12-3/TRBV12-4|.
CASSFVGGTEAFF
TGTGCCAGCAGTTTTGTAGGGGGCACTGAAGCTTTCTTT
>.|TRBJ1-6|TRBV6-1|.
CASMGSGSAGRNSPLHF
TGTGCCAGCATGGGTTCCGGGAGCGCCGGCCGGAATTCACCCCTCCACTTT
>.|TRBJ2-2|TRBV7-2|.
CASSRGGGGELFF
TGTGCCAGCAGTCGGGGAGGAGGGGGGGAGCTGTTTTTT
>.|TRBJ1-1|TRBV7-4|.
CASRGQGESSTEAFF
TGTGCCAGCAGAGGGCAAGGGGAATCGTCCACTGAAGCTTTCTTT
>many|TRBJ1-6|TRBV7-2|.
CASSLTGTPLHF
TGTGCCAGCAGCTTGACTGGGACACCCCTCCACTTT
>.|TRBJ2-3|TRBV7-2|TRBD2
CASSLTSARNTQYF
TGTGCCAGCAGCTTGACTAGCGCTAGGAATACGCAGTATTTT
>.|TRBJ1-1|TRBV27|.
CASSLSPGDTEAFF
TGTGCCAGCAGTTTATCCCCCGGGGACACTGAAGCTTTCTTT
>.|TRBJ1-2|TRBV19|.
CASNRRPGEGYTF
TGTGCCAGTAACAGGCGTCCCGGGGAAGGCTACACCTTC
>many|TRBJ1-1|TRBV7-2|TRBD1
CASSPNRGGGTEAFF
TGTGCCAGCAGCCCTAACAGGGGGGGCGGCACTGAAGCTTTCTTT
>many|TRBJ2-1|TRBV7-2|.
CASSFHPTSRSYNEQFF
TGTGCCAGCAGCTTCCATCCGACTAGTCGCTCCTACAATGAGCAGTTCTTC
>few|TRBJ2-7|TRBV4-1|.
CASSRDLGPRSYEQYF
TGCGCCAGCAGCCGAGACCTGGGACCGAGGAGCTACGAGCAGTACTTC
>.|TRBJ1-6|TRBV29-1|.
CSVALTAYNSPLHF
TGCAGCGTGGCCCTGACAGCCTATAATTCACCCCTCCACTTT
>few|TRBJ2-1|TRBV7-8|TRBD1
CATKRYRGRLDEQFF
TGTGCCACAAAACGATACAGGGGGCGCCTTGATGAGCAGTTCTTC
>.|TRBJ2-7|TRBV28|.
CASSSPLGSSFYEQYF
TGTGCCAGCAGTTCCCCCCTGGGAAGTAGCTTCTACGAGCAGTACTTC
>.|TRBJ2-5|TRBV29-1|.
CSVVPFGSTGEGGETQYF
TGCAGCGTCGTGCCCTTTGGGTCTACAGGGGAGGGCGGAGAGACCCAGTACTTC
>.|TRBJ1-5|TRBV12-3/TRBV12-4|TRBD1
CASSTGTALYSNQPQHF
TGTGCCAGCAGCACCGGGACAGCGCTTTATAGCAATCAGCCCCAGCATTTT
>few|TRBJ2-1|TRBV5-1|TRBD1
CASSWGTGGDEQFF
TGCGCCAGCAGCTGGGGGACAGGAGGAGATGAGCAGTTCTTC
>.|TRBJ2-2|TRBV18|.
CASSPRRGLAGAGELFF
TGTGCCAGCTCACCGAGGAGGGGGCTAGCCGGGGCCGGGGAGCTGTTTTTT
>.|TRBJ2-1|TRBV7-2|TRBD2
CASSVQLAGGLIGEQFF
TGTGCCAGCAGCGTCCAACTAGCGGGGGGGCTTATCGGTGAGCAGTTCTTC
>.|TRBJ2-3|TRBV6-5|.
CASSYGQTTDTQYF
TGTGCCAGCAGTTACGGGCAGACCACAGATACGCAGTATTTT
>.|TRBJ1-5|TRBV6-2/TRBV6-3|.
CASDRDRRNQPQHF
TGTGCCAGCGATCGAGACAGGCGTAATCAGCCCCAGCATTTT
>.|TRBJ2-7|TRBV11-2|.
CASSPLVSYEQYF
TGTGCCAGCAGCCCACTCGTCTCCTACGAGCAGTACTTC
>few|TRBJ1-6|TRBV6-1|TRBD1
CASSELPFRTGNNSPLHF
TGTGCCAGCAGTGAGCTCCCCTTCCGGACAGGGAATAATTCACCCCTCCACTTT
>few|TRBJ1-1|TRBV12-3/TRBV12-4|.
CASTPGVNTEAFF
TGTGCCAGCACCCCTGGGGTGAACACTGAAGCTTTCTTT
>few|TRBJ2-2|TRBV4-1|TRBD1
CASSQGQDTGELFF
TGCGCCAGCAGCCAGGGACAGGATACCGGGGAGCTGTTTTTT
>few|TRBJ1-1|TRBV7-2|.
CASSLARSMNTEAFF
TGTGCCAGCAGCTTAGCCAGAAGCATGAACACTGAAGCTTTCTTT
>.|TRBJ2-1|TRBV9|.
CASSVGQGSYNEQFF
TGTGCCAGCAGCGTAGGCCAGGGCTCCTACAATGAGCAGTTCTTC
>few|TRBJ2-4|TRBV15|.
CATSRGPAEPPKNIQYF
TGTGCCACCAGCAGAGGACCAGCGGAGCCCCCCAAAAACATTCAGTACTTC
>.|TRBJ2-5|TRBV25-1|.
CVSSATVQETQYF
TGTGTCAGCAGTGCGACGGTACAAGAGACCCAGTACTTC
>many|TRBJ2-6|TRBV7-8|.
CASRGSARSGANVLTF
TGTGCCAGCAGAGGGTCCGCTCGCTCTGGGGCCAACGTCCTGACTTTC
>many|TRBJ2-5|TRBV7-2|.
CASSLVDETQYF
TGTGCCAGCAGCTTAGTTGATGAGACCCAGTACTTC
>few|TRBJ1-4|TRBV4-3|.
CASSQEWGSPAKLFF
TGCGCCAGCAGCCAAGAATGGGGGAGCCCGGCTAAACTGTTTTTT
>.|TRBJ2-7|TRBV7-8|.
CASMSGRAYEQYF
TGTGCCAGTATGTCGGGTAGAGCCTACGAGCAGTACTTC
>.|TRBJ1-5|TRBV4-1|.
CASSQVGRNQPQHF
TGCGCCAGCAGCCAAGTGGGCCGCAATCAGCCCCAGCATTTT
>few|TRBJ2-7|TRBV7-2|.
CASSLGAGSSYEQYF
TGTGCCAGCAGCTTAGGGGCAGGGTCTTCCTACGAGCAGTACTTC
>.|TRBJ1-6|TRBV4-3|.
CASSQAGAPSPLHF
TGCGCCAGCAGCCAGGCCGGGGCCCCATCACCCCTCCACTTT
>.|TRBJ2-7|TRBV7-2|TRBD2
CASSLGTSDPYEQYF
TGTGCCAGCAGCCTCGGGACTAGCGACCCCTACGAGCAGTACTTC
>.|TRBJ1-4|TRBV12-3/TRBV12-4|.
CASRGGFDEKLFF
TGTGCCAGCAGGGGAGGGTTCGATGAAAAACTGTTTTTT
>.|TRBJ2-5|TRBV7-2|.
CASSLVVTQETQYF
TGTGCCAGCAGCTTAGTAGTGACCCAAGAGACCCAGTACTTC
>once|TRBJ2-7|TRBV18|.
CASSPTDGYEQYF
TGTGCCAGCTCACCTACGGACGGCTACGAGCAGTACTTC
>few|TRBJ1-2|TRBV7-9|TRBD1
CASSKQQGAHRGYTF
TGTGCCAGCAGCAAGCAACAGGGGGCGCATCGGGGCTACACCTTC